A selection of T cell receptor beta chains follows, all from one sample in a study of blood T cells in healthy people across ages. MiXCR, run by TCRdb on the 5' RACE reads, gives a single entry per CDR3 protein. The sample has more than 900,000 distinct CDR3 sequences, approximately 25% seen once. The same specimen was also included in a second study, on T cells of mothers and their children.

Sequences were obtained from blood. Receptor source: a girl aged 2 to 9 in good health. The CDR3 runs from the conserved cysteine through the conserved F or W. A D gene is named only where the DNA matches it firmly. Rows give clone size only sometimes, using once, few, many, or a class for an expanded clone.

d_gene: .; j_gene: TRBJ1-2; abundance: few; v_gene: TRBV6-6; CDR3aa: CASSYFQGDGYTF; CDR3nt: TGTGCCAGCAGTTACTTCCAGGGTGACGGCTACACCTTC
d_gene: TRBD1; j_gene: TRBJ1-5; abundance: .; v_gene: TRBV28; CDR3aa: CASSGGQGWFQPQHF; CDR3nt: TGTGCCAGCAGTGGGGGACAGGGGTGGTTTCAGCCCCAGCATTTT
d_gene: .; j_gene: TRBJ2-6; abundance: few; v_gene: TRBV7-3; CDR3aa: CASRSTGANVLTF; CDR3nt: TGTGCCAGCAGGTCTACTGGGGCCAACGTCCTGACTTTC
d_gene: .; j_gene: TRBJ1-4; abundance: .; v_gene: TRBV4-1; CDR3aa: CASSQFRDGSATNEKLFF; CDR3nt: TGCGCCAGCAGCCAATTCAGGGACGGGTCTGCAACTAATGAAAAACTGTTTTTT
d_gene: .; j_gene: TRBJ2-5; abundance: few; v_gene: TRBV7-9; CDR3aa: CASSPASQETQYF; CDR3nt: TGTGCCAGCAGCCCGGCCAGCCAAGAGACCCAGTACTTC
d_gene: .; j_gene: TRBJ1-1; abundance: few; v_gene: TRBV28; CDR3aa: CASSFRSNTEAFF; CDR3nt: TGTGCCAGCAGTTTTAGATCAAACACTGAAGCTTTCTTT
d_gene: TRBD1; j_gene: TRBJ2-3; abundance: .; v_gene: TRBV7-9; CDR3aa: CASSTTFRDRVATDTQYF; CDR3nt: TGTGCCAGCAGCACAACCTTCCGGGACAGGGTAGCCACAGATACGCAGTATTTT
d_gene: .; j_gene: TRBJ2-5; abundance: few; v_gene: TRBV20-1; CDR3aa: CSARTASEETQYF; CDR3nt: TGCAGTGCTAGAACAGCCAGCGAAGAGACCCAGTACTTC
d_gene: TRBD1; j_gene: TRBJ2-1; abundance: .; v_gene: TRBV9; CDR3aa: CASSYDRGGLNEQFF; CDR3nt: TGTGCCAGCAGCTATGACAGGGGGGGGTTGAATGAGCAGTTCTTC
d_gene: .; j_gene: TRBJ2-7; abundance: few; v_gene: TRBV28; CDR3aa: CASSPMGPVYEQYF; CDR3nt: TGTGCCAGCAGTCCCATGGGTCCAGTCTACGAGCAGTACTTC